This paragraph reports one T cell receptor beta chain. Trimming took off 0 bases at V and 7 bases at J, with 13 bases between the two ends. CDR1 is SNHLY and CDR2 is FYNNEI in the germline V gene. CDR3 length: 15 residues. TCRdb's table, derived via immunoSEQ multiplex PCR, lists solely in-frame clones and lacks some. This sample has 310,000 or so clones, with around nine tenths found just once. This entry comes from a study of blood T cell repertoires in COVID-19. The specimen was PBMCs or T cells enriched from blood (not recorded which). The rearrangement uses TRBV2 and TRBJ2-1, with D possibly TRBD2 on 6 matching bases. The receptor was derived from a woman aged 40-49 years who had recovered from COVID-19. The CDR3 is CASSEALRGINEQFF. In nucleotides, the CDR3 is TGTGCCAGCAGTGAAGCGCTTCGCGGGATTAATGAGCAGTTCTTC.